One sample yielded the 9 T cell receptor beta chains listed below, sequenced in a study of OX40 agonist ivuxolimab in advanced cancers. Using immunoSEQ multiplex PCR, the repertoire was profiled, and TCRdb retains in-frame clones only, with some absent. Of tens of thousands of clones in the sample, 92% were seen once. The sequencing here drew on CD4+ or CD8+ T cells sorted from blood, taken in a trial of the OX40 agonist ivuxolimab. The receptor set was obtained from an adult with an advanced solid tumor such as melanoma, head and neck, liver or kidney cancer.

This chain joins TRBV9 and TRBJ2-1; a possible D gene is TRBD1 (5 bases). The germline V gene encodes CDR1 SGDLS and CDR2 YYNGEE. Trimming left V 3 bases short and J 8 bases short, with 9 bases between. This CDR3 is built from 12 residues. The CDR3 DNA is TGTGCCAGCAGCGCAACAGGCGATGAGCAGTTCTTC. As protein: CASSATGDEQFF.

J is TRBJ2-1 and V is TRBV19, with 9 bases lining up with TRBD2. Germline CDR1 is LNHDA and CDR2 is SQIVND (reference sequence). V dropped 4 bases and J dropped 4; count of bases not matched to a gene: 2. The CDR3 is 14 amino acids. The DNA of the CDR3 is TGTGCCAGTAGTAGGACTAGCGAGTACAATGAGCAGTTCTTC. Encoded protein: CASSRTSEYNEQFF.

This chain links TRBV5-1 with TRBJ2-7; 11 bases map to TRBD1. The CDR3 consists of 15 residues. J lost 1 base, V lost 3 bases, and 3 bases had no gene match. The germline V gene encodes CDR1 SGHRS and CDR2 YFSETQ. The CDR3 sequence: CASSWGTGGSYEQYF. The CDR3, as DNA: TGCGCCAGCAGCTGGGGGACAGGGGGGTCCTACGAGCAGTACTTC.

This clone showed up just once. The CDR3 DNA follows: TGTGCCAGTAGTATCGGGACCGGGGAGCAGTTCTTC. Protein sequence: CASSIGTGEQFF. The chain has TRBV19 and TRBJ2-1; D could derive from TRBD1 or TRBD2 (5 bases each). Germline V gene sequence: CDR1 LNHDA, CDR2 SQIVND (reference sequence). The CDR3 runs to 12 residues. V dropped 3 bases and J dropped 10 bases, with 10 bases sitting between them.

The chain uses TRBV30 and TRBJ2-7; perhaps D is TRBD1 or TRBD2 (5 bases each). Germline CDR1 reads GTSNPN; CDR2 reads SVGIG (reference sequence). Trimming stripped 3 bases from V and 7 bases from J, with 16 bases between. The CDR3 is made up of 13 amino acids. DNA of the CDR3: TGTGCCTGGAGAGAACCGGGGCCAGGGGAGCAGTACTTC. Protein: CAWREPGPGEQYF.

V is TRBV28 and J is TRBJ2-3, with 7 bases lining up with TRBD1. Germline values: CDR1 MDHEN, CDR2 SYDVKM. V dropped 5 bases and J dropped 2; count of bases not matched to a gene: 13. The CDR3 is 17 amino acids. The CDR3 here is CASSTQTPGQLTDTQYF. For the CDR3, the DNA is TGTGCCAGCAGTACCCAAACCCCGGGACAGCTCACAGATACGCAGTATTTT.

This clone was seen only once. The V call is TRBV28, the J call TRBJ1-3; D not certain. Germline CDR1 is MDHEN and CDR2 is SYDVKM. V lost 3 bases, J lost 0 bases, and 9 bases lay in between. This CDR3 is 15 amino acids long. The CDR3 sequence: CASSFLAPSGNTIYF. In nucleotides, the CDR3 is TGTGCCAGCAGTTTTCTTGCCCCCTCTGGAAACACCATATATTTT.

The chain links TRBV9 to TRBJ1-4; no firm D call. V was cut by 4 bases and J by 2 bases, with 15 bases left in between. Per the germline V gene, CDR1 is SGDLS and CDR2 is YYNGEE. The length of the CDR3 is 16 residues. As DNA, the CDR3 is TGTGCCAGCAGCCCAAGTCTGTATGGGACTAATGAAAAACTGTTTTTT. This codes for CASSPSLYGTNEKLFF.

This clone was found once. The rearrangement links TRBV28 to TRBJ2-7, with 8 bases lining up with TRBD1. CDR3 length equals 15 residues. CDR1 MDHEN and CDR2 SYDVKM come from the germline V gene. J was trimmed by 2 bases and V by 3 bases; bases with no gene match: 6. The CDR3 is CASSFGTGGPYEQYF. The CDR3 DNA reads as TGTGCCAGCAGTTTTGGGACAGGAGGCCCCTACGAGCAGTACTTC.